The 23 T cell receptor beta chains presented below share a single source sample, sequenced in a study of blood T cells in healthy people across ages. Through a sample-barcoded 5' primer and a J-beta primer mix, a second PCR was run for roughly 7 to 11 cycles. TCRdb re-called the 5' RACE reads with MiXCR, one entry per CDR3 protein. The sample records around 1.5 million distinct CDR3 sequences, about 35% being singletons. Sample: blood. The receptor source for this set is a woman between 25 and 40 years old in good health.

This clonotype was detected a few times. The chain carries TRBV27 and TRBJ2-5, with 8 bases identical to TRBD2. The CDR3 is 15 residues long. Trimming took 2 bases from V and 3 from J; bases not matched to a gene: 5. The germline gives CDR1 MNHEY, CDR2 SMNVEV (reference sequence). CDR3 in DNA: TGTGCCAGCAGTTTACCACTAGCGGTCGAAGAGACCCAGTACTTC. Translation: CASSLPLAVEETQYF.

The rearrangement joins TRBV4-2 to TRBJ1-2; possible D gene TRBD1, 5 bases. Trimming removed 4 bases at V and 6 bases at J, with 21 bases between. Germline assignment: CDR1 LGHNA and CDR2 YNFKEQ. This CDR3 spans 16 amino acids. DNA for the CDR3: TGTGCCAGCAGCCCCCTCGCAGGGTTTGAAGTAGATGGCTACACCTTC. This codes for CASSPLAGFEVDGYTF.

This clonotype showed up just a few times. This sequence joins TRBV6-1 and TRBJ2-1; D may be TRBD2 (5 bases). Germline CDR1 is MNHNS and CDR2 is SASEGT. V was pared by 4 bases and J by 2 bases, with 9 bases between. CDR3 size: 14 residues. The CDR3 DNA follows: TGTGCCAGCAGTGCCGACGGGACCTACAATGAGCAGTTCTTC. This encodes CASSADGTYNEQFF.

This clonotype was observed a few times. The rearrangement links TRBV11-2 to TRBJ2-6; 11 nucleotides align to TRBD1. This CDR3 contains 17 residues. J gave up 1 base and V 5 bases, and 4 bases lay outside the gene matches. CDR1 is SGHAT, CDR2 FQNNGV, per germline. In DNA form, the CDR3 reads TGTGCCAGCAGCCCGGGGGACAGGGGGTCTGGGGCCAACGTCCTGACTTTC. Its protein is CASSPGDRGSGANVLTF.

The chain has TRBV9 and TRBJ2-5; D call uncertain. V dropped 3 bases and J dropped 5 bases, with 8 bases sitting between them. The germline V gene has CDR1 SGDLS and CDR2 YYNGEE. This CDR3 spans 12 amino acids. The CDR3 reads CASSGVTETQYF. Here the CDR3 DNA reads TGTGCCAGCAGCGGAGTAACGGAGACCCAGTACTTC.

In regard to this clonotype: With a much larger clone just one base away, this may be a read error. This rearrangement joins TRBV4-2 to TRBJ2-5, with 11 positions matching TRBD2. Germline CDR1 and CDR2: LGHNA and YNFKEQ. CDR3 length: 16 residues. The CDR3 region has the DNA TGTGCCGGCAGCCCACCAACGACTAGCGGGGTGGAGACCCAGTACTTC. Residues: CAGSPPTTSGVETQYF.

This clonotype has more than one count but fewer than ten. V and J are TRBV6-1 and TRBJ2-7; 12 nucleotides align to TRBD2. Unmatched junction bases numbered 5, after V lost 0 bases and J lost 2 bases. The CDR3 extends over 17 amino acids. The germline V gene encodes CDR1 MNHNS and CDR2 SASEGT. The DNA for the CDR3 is TGTGCCAGCAGTGAAGCGACCCTAGCGGGGGGGCCCTACGAGCAGTACTTC. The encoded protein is CASSEATLAGGPYEQYF.

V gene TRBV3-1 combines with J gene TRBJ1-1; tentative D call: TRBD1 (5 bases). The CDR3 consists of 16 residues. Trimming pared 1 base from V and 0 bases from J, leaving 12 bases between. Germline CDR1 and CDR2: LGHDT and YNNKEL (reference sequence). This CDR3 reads CASSQGSGGMNTEAFF. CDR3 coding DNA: TGTGCCAGCAGCCAAGGTTCGGGGGGGATGAACACTGAAGCTTTCTTT.

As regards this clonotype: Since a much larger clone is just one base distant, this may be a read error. The CDR3 reads CSVMEGYEQYF. The DNA of the CDR3 is TGCAGCGTTATGGAGGGCTACGAGCAGTACTTC. The V and J genes are TRBV29-1 and TRBJ2-7; TRBD2 might be the D (6 bases). V lost 5 bases to trimming and J lost 3 bases, with 8 bases between them. Germline V gene lookup returns CDR1 SQVTM and CDR2 ANQGSEA. The CDR3 sequence is 11 residues long.

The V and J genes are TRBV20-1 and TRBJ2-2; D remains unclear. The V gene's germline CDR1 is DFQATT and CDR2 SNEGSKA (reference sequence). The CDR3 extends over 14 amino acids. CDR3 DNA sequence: TGCAGCGCCGCGCCCCGGCTTAACACCGGGGAGCTGTTTTTT. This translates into CSAAPRLNTGELFF.

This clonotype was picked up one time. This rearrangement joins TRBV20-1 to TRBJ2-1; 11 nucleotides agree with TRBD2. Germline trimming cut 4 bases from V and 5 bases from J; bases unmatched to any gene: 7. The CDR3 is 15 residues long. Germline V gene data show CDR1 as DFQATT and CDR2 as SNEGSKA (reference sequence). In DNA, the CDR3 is TGCAGTGCTATAACCGGGACTAGCGGAAACAATGAGCAGTTCTTC. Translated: CSAITGTSGNNEQFF.

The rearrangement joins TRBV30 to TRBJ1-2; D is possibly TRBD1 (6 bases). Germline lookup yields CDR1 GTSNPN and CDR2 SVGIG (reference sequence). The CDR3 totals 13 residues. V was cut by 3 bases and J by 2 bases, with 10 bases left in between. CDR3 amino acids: CAWSGGPNYGYTF. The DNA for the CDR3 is TGTGCCTGGAGCGGGGGGCCGAACTATGGCTACACCTTC.

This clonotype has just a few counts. CDR3 protein: CASSPAIVGPDTQYF. The CDR3 nucleotides read TGTGCCAGCAGTCCGGCGATTGTGGGGCCAGATACGCAGTATTTT. The rearrangement links TRBV28 to TRBJ2-3, with a possible D match to TRBD1 (5 bases). Germline V CDR1 and CDR2: MDHEN, SYDVKM. The V end lost 5 bases, the J end lost 4 bases, and 16 bases lay between the germline ends. This CDR3 spans 15 amino acids.

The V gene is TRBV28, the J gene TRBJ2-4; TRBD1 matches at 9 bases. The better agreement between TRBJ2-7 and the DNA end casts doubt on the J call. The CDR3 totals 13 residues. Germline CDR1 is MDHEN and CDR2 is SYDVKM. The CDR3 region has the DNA TGTGCCAGCCTTGACGGGACAGGGTCCGAGCAGTACTTC. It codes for CASLDGTGSEQYF.

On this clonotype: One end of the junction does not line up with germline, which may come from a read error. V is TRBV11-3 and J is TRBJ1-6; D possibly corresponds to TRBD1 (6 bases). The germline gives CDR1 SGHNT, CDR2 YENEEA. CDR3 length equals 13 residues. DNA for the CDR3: TGTACCAGCAGCTTACTTGGGGGCTCACCCCTCCACTTT. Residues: CTSSLLGGSPLHF.

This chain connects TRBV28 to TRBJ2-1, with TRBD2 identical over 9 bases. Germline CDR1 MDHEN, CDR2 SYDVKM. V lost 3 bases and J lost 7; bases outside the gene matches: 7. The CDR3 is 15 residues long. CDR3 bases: TGTGCCAGCAGTTTGGGGACTAGCTCTGGGAATGAGCAGTTCTTC. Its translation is CASSLGTSSGNEQFF.

CDR3 DNA sequence: TGCGCCAGCAGCCAAGCCCTCAGACGGGGGAAGGGGGACTATGGCTACACCTTC. It codes for CASSQALRRGKGDYGYTF. The rearrangement links TRBV4-1 to TRBJ1-2, with D tentatively TRBD1 (6 bases). The CDR3 runs 18 residues. The germline V and J ends were trimmed by 1 base and 3 bases, with 21 bases remaining between them. Germline CDR1 reads MGHRA; CDR2 reads YSYEKL.

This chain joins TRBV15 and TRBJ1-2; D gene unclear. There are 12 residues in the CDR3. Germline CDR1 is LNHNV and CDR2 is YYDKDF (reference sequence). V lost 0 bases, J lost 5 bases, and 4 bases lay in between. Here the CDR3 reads CATSRDKYGYTF. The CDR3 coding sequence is TGTGCCACCAGCAGAGATAAGTATGGCTACACCTTC.

The CDR3 reads CATAHYEQYF. The CDR3 coding sequence is TGTGCCACCGCCCACTACGAGCAGTACTTC. The chain is built from TRBV21-1 and TRBJ2-7; the table's D call TRBD1 went unverified against the DNA. TRBV21-1 constitutes a pseudogene. The CDR3 loop spans 10 amino acids.

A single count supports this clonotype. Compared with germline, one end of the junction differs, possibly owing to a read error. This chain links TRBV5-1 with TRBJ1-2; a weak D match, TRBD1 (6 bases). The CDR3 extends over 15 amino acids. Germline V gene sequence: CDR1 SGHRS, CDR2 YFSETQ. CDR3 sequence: CASSFGDTDLYGDTF. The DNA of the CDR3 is TGCGCCAGCAGCTTTGGGGACACGGACTTGTATGGCGACACCTTC.

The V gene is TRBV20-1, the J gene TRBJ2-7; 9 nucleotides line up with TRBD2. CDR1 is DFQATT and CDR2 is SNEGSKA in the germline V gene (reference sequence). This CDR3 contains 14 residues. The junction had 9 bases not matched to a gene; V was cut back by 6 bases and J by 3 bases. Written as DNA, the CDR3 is TGCAGTGCAGAGACTAGCGGAGGATACTACGAGCAGTACTTC. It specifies CSAETSGGYYEQYF.

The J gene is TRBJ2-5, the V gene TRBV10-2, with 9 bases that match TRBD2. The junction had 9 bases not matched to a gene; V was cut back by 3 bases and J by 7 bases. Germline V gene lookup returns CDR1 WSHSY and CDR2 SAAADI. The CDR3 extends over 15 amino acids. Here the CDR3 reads CASSERAGGPLTQYF. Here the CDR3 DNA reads TGCGCCAGCAGTGAAAGAGCGGGGGGCCCATTGACCCAGTACTTC.

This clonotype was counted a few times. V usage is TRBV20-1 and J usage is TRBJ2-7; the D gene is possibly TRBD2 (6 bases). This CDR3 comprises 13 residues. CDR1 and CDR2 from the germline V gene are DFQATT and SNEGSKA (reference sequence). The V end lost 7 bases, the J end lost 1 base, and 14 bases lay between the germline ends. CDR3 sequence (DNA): TGCAGTGGGAGAGGCGGAGGGTCCTACGAGCAGTACTTC. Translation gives CSGRGGGSYEQYF.